The rows below give T cell receptor beta chains drawn from one sample of a study of blood T cell repertoires in COVID-19. Profiling relied on immunoSEQ multiplex PCR, and the TCRdb table lists in-frame clones only, not all of them. The sample carries 400,000 to 550,000 clones, 75% to 90% recorded once. The sequencing input was peripheral blood. The receptors come from a woman aged 30 to 39 with acute or convalescent COVID-19. Each CDR3 is given with its conserved first and last residue. D genes are given only for firm matches. Clone size is not always given. Where it is, it says once, few, many or a class for expanded clones.

TRBV5-1	TRBJ2-1	TRBD2	NA	CASSLVPSGEYEQFF	TGCGCCAGCAGCTTGGTACCTAGCGGGGAATATGAGCAGTTCTTC
TRBV10-2	TRBJ2-7	NA	NA	CATSLDSTYEQYF	TGCGCCACCTCCCTGGACAGCACCTACGAGCAGTACTTC
TRBV30	TRBJ2-7	NA	NA	CAWKGTYSYEQYF	TGTGCCTGGAAAGGGACATACTCCTACGAGCAGTACTTC
TRBV18	TRBJ1-4	NA	NA	CASSPSRIGGTNEKLFF	TGTGCCAGCTCACCATCCCGGATCGGCGGAACTAATGAAAAACTGTTTTTT
TRBV7-8	TRBJ2-5	NA	NA	CASIEDSNQETQYF	TGTGCCAGTATTGAGGACAGCAACCAAGAGACCCAGTACTTC
TRBV19	TRBJ1-5	NA	NA	CASSIVGDNQPQHF	TGTGCCAGTAGTATAGTCGGGGATAATCAGCCCCAGCATTTT
TRBV10-2	TRBJ2-1	TRBD2	NA	CASSEFSGGRNEQFF	TGCGCCAGCAGTGAGTTTTCGGGGGGGCGGAATGAGCAGTTCTTC
TRBV24-1	TRBJ1-1	NA	NA	CATSASGAPQEAFF	TGTGCCACCAGTGCTTCAGGGGCACCCCAGGAGGCTTTCTTT
TRBV5-5	TRBJ2-3	TRBD2	NA	CASSLAVAGGPDTQYF	TGTGCCAGCAGCTTGGCGGTGGCGGGGGGGCCGGATACGCAGTATTTT
TRBV11-2	TRBJ1-5	NA	NA	CASSPTVREIRENQPQHF	TGTGCCAGCAGCCCGACCGTGCGGGAAATAAGAGAAAATCAGCCCCAGCATTTT
TRBV18	TRBJ2-1	TRBD1	NA	CASSPPWGDRGFNEQFF	TGTGCCAGCTCACCACCGTGGGGGGACAGGGGATTCAATGAGCAGTTCTTC
TRBV5-1	TRBJ2-1	TRBD2	NA	CASSSSSGGAGEQFF	TGCGCCAGCAGCTCCTCTAGCGGGGGGGCGGGCGAGCAGTTCTTC
TRBV6-5	TRBJ2-2	NA	NA	CASKSGNTGELFF	TGTGCCAGCAAGTCGGGGAACACCGGGGAGCTGTTTTTT
TRBV12-3/TRBV12-4	TRBJ2-7	NA	NA	CASSIRGYEQYF	TGTGCCAGCAGTATAAGGGGCTACGAGCAGTACTTC
TRBV11-2	TRBJ2-7	NA	NA	CASSQRQGYEQYF	TGTGCCAGCAGCCAGCGCCAGGGCTACGAGCAGTACTTC
TRBV5-6	TRBJ2-5	TRBD2	NA	CASSDERGQGTQYF	TGTGCCAGCAGCGATGAGCGGGGTCAAGGAACCCAGTACTTC
TRBV6-1	TRBJ2-3	NA	NA	CASSGGITRSTDTQYF	TGTGCCAGCAGTGGAGGGATCACCAGAAGCACAGATACGCAGTATTTT
TRBV27	TRBJ1-5	NA	NA	CASSSSGPHQPQHF	TGTGCCAGCAGTTCCTCAGGCCCCCATCAGCCCCAGCATTTT
TRBV24-1	TRBJ2-2	NA	NA	CATSDPGHNTGELFF	TGTGCCACCAGTGATCCGGGACACAACACCGGGGAGCTGTTTTTT
TRBV10-1	TRBJ1-1	NA	many	CASRVGFDTEAFF	TGCGCCAGCAGGGTCGGGTTCGACACTGAAGCTTTCTTT
TRBV6-5	TRBJ1-6	NA	NA	CASRRQANSPLHF	TGTGCCAGCAGACGACAGGCAAATTCACCCCTCCACTTT
TRBV28	TRBJ2-5	TRBD2	NA	CASSPTRLAVGQETQYF	TGTGCCAGCAGTCCAACCCGACTAGCGGTGGGGCAAGAGACCCAGTACTTC
TRBV5-1	TRBJ2-7	NA	NA	CASSLGGHNYEQYF	TGCGCCAGCAGCTTGGGAGGGCATAACTACGAGCAGTACTTC
TRBV29-1	TRBJ1-1	NA	NA	CSVDLAVF	TGCAGCGTTGACCTCGCAGTGTTT
TRBV28	TRBJ1-5	NA	NA	CASKIGQINQPQHF	TGTGCCAGCAAAATAGGACAGATCAATCAGCCCCAGCATTTT
TRBV19	TRBJ2-5	NA	NA	CASSISGSGETQYF	TGTGCCAGTAGTATATCTGGGAGCGGAGAGACCCAGTACTTC
TRBV6-2/TRBV6-3	TRBJ1-2	NA	NA	CASSYSPGRTEGSYTF	TGTGCCAGCAGTTACTCGCCGGGGCGGACAGAAGGGAGCTACACCTTC
TRBV10-3	TRBJ2-7	NA	once	CAIRTGTYEQYF	TGTGCCATCAGAACAGGTACCTACGAGCAGTACTTC
TRBV10-2	TRBJ2-5	TRBD1	NA	CASSDSNQGAGETQYF	TGCGCCAGCAGCGATTCGAACCAGGGGGCCGGGGAGACCCAGTACTTC
TRBV7-9	TRBJ1-6	TRBD1	once	CATSGQGGNSPLHF	TGTGCCACCTCAGGACAGGGAGGGAATTCACCCCTCCACTTT
TRBV7-3	TRBJ2-7	TRBD2	NA	CASSQEAGDYYEQYF	TGTGCCAGCAGTCAGGAAGCGGGGGATTACTACGAGCAGTACTTC
TRBV30	TRBJ1-1	NA	NA	CAWSGLNTEAFF	TGTGCCTGGAGCGGGTTGAACACTGAAGCTTTCTTT
TRBV24-1	TRBJ1-1	NA	NA	CATSVGTEAFF	TGTGCCACCAGTGTCGGGACTGAAGCTTTCTTT